These T cell receptor beta chains were read from a single sample in a study of cytomegalovirus exposure and HLA in healthy donors. Measured with immunoSEQ multiplex PCR; TCRdb has only the in-frame clones, and not every one. Of 130,000 or so clones in the sample, about 80% were seen once. The sample comprised PBMCs. All receptors derive from a man aged 18-30 years in good health and CMV-seronegative. Both conserved end residues are part of each CDR3. Each record gives: V gene, D gene, J gene, clone size, CDR3 DNA, CDR3 protein. The D gene is left open where the match is weak. A clone size is listed for some rows: how often the clone was seen (once, few, many), or a class if it is expanded.

>TRBV7-9|TRBD2|TRBJ2-1|-
TGTGCCAGCAGGGGACTAGCGGGGCCCTATGAGCAGTTCTTC
CASRGLAGPYEQFF
>TRBV2|-|TRBJ2-3|-
TGTGCCAGCAGACTACGGGACTTTAGCACAGATACGCAGTATTTT
CASRLRDFSTDTQYF
>TRBV11-3|-|TRBJ1-2|-
TGTGCCAGCAGCTTAGAGACGAGGAGTCCTTTTGGCTACACCTTC
CASSLETRSPFGYTF
>TRBV9|-|TRBJ1-3|-
TGTGCCAGCAGCGTAGATTCGGGCTCTGGAAACACCATATATTTT
CASSVDSGSGNTIYF
>TRBV5-1|-|TRBJ1-1|-
TGCGCCAGCAGCTTGATGGGACTCTCTCACAAAAACACTGAAGCTTTCTTT
CASSLMGLSHKNTEAFF
>TRBV18|-|TRBJ2-7|-
TGTGCCAGCTCACCACCGGCAACATACGAGCAGTACTTC
CASSPPATYEQYF
>TRBV20-1|-|TRBJ2-7|-
TGCAGTGCAAATAGCGCGGGCGGGCAGTACTTC
CSANSAGGQYF
>TRBV13|-|TRBJ1-2|-
TGTGCCAGCAGCTTATTGGGGGGGCAGCACTATGGCTACACCTTC
CASSLLGGQHYGYTF
>TRBV4-1|-|TRBJ2-1|-
TGCGCCAGCAGCCAAGACCCGGATGAGCAGTTCTTC
CASSQDPDEQFF
>TRBV5-1|TRBD2|TRBJ2-7|-
TGCGCCAGCAGCTTGGAGGCTAGCGGACAGCAGTACTTC
CASSLEASGQQYF
>TRBV29-1|-|TRBJ1-1|-
TGCAGCGTTGGCCCCGGCGGGGGGGCGCAACACACTGAAGCTTTCTTT
CSVGPGGGAQHTEAFF
>TRBV4-1|TRBD1|TRBJ1-2|-
TGCGCCAGCAGCCAAGATTGGGGGACAGGGTTGAGGTATGGCTACACCTTC
CASSQDWGTGLRYGYTF
>TRBV19|-|TRBJ2-7|-
TGTGCCAGTAGTACCGACTTGTACGAGCAGTACTTC
CASSTDLYEQYF
>TRBV5-1|-|TRBJ2-2|-
TGCGCCAGCAGCTTGGGGCGGGGAGACACCGGGGAGCTGTTTTTT
CASSLGRGDTGELFF
>TRBV5-6|-|TRBJ2-2|-
TGTGCCAGCAGCTTGGTAGGGTGGGGAGCCGGGGAGCTGTTTTTT
CASSLVGWGAGELFF
>TRBV5-4|TRBD1|TRBJ1-1|-
TGTGCCAGCAGCTTGACAGGGGGCCTCGCTGAAGCTTTCTTT
CASSLTGGLAEAFF
>TRBV4-2|-|TRBJ2-7|-
TGTGCCAGCAGCCAAGAATCAGGTTCCCTCTCCTACGAGCAGTACTTC
CASSQESGSLSYEQYF
>TRBV5-4|-|TRBJ2-3|few
TGTGCCAGCAGCCGGACAGCTTCTAGCACAGATACGCAGTATTTT
CASSRTASSTDTQYF
>TRBV14|-|TRBJ1-2|-
TGTGCCAGCAGCCAAAACAGGGACTATGGCTACACCTTC
CASSQNRDYGYTF
>TRBV5-1|-|TRBJ1-5|-
TGCGCCAGCAGCTTGGCCCCGGGAGGGGAGAAGCCCCAGCATTTT
CASSLAPGGEKPQHF
>TRBV10-1|-|TRBJ2-7|-
TGCGCCAGCAGAGCTCGGACAGTTCACCGCTACGAGCAGTACTTC
CASRARTVHRYEQYF
>TRBV19|-|TRBJ1-6|-
TGTGCCAGTAGTATAGATCGGGGTTGGTCACCCCTCCACTTT
CASSIDRGWSPLHF
>TRBV2|TRBD2|TRBJ2-3|-
TGTGCCAGCAGATTTTTAGCGGGGGGTGGCACAGATACGCAGTATTTT
CASRFLAGGGTDTQYF
>TRBV15|TRBD2|TRBJ2-1|-
TGTGCCACCAGCACAGGACTAGCGGGGTACAATGAGCAGTTCTTC
CATSTGLAGYNEQFF
>TRBV5-6|-|TRBJ2-7|-
TGTGCCAGCAGCACCTGGGGGGACTTCTCCTACGAGCAGTACTTC
CASSTWGDFSYEQYF
>TRBV11-2|-|TRBJ1-1|-
TGTGCCAGCAGCTTCAACAGGGACACTGAAGCTTTCTTT
CASSFNRDTEAFF